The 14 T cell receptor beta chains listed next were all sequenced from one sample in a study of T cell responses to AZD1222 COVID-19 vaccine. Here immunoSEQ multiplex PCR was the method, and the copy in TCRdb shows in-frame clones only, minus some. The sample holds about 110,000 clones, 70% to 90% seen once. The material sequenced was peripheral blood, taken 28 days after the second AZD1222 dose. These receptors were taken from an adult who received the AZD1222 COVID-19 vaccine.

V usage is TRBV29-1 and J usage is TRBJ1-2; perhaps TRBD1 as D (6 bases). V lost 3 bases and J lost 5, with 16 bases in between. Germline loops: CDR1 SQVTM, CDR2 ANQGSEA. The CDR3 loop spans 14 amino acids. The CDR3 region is CSVEETGLGYGYTF. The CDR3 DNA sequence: TGCAGCGTTGAGGAGACAGGATTAGGATATGGCTACACCTTC.

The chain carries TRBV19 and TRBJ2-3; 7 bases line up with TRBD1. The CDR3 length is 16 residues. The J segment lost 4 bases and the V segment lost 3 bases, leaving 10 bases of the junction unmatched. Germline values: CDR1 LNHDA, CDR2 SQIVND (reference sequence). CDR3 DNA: TGTGCCAGTAGTATGGGCGGAACAGGGGTGGCAGATACGCAGTATTTT. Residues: CASSMGGTGVADTQYF.

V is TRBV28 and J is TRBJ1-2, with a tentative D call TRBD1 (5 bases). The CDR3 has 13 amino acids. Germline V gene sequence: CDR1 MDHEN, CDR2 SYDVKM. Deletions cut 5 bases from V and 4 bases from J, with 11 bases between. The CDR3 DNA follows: TGTGCCAGCAGTCCGGGACTTCTCTATGGCTACACCTTC. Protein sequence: CASSPGLLYGYTF.

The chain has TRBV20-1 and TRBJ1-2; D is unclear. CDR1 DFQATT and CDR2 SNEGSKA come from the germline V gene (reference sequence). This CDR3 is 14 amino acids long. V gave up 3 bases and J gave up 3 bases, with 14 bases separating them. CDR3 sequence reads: CSASKAGTDYGYTF. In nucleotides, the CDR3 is TGCAGTGCTAGTAAGGCAGGCACCGACTATGGCTACACCTTC.

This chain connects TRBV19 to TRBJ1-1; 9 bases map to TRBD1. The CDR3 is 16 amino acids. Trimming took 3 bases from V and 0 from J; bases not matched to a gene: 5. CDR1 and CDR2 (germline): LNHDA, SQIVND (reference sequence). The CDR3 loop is CASSILWTGVNTEAFF. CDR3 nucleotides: TGTGCCAGTAGTATCCTATGGACAGGGGTGAACACTGAAGCTTTCTTT.

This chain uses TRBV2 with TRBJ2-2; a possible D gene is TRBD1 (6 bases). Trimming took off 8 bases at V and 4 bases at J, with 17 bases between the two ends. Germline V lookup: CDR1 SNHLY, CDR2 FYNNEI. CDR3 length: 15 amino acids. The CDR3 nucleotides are TGTGCCAGCCGGCAGGGGCAGGTGTCCACCGGGGAGCTGTTTTTT. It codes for CASRQGQVSTGELFF.

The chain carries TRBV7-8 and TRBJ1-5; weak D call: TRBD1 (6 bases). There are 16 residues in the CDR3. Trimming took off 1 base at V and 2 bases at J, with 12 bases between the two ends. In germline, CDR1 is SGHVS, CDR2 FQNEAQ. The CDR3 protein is CASSLGRGGGNQPQHF. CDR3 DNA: TGTGCCAGCAGCTTAGGAAGGGGGGGAGGCAATCAGCCCCAGCATTTT. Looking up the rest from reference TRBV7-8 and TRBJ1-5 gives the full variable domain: GAGVSQSPRYKVAKRGQDVALRCDPISGHVSLFWYQQALGQGPEFLTYFQNEAQLDKSGLPSDRFFAERPEGSVSTLKIQRTQQEDSAVYLCASSLGRGGGNQPQHFGDGTRLSIL.

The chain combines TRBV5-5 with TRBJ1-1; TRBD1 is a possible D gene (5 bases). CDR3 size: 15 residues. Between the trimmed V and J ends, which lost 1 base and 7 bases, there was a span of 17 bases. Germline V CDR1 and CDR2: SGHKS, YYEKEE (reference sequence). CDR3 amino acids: CASSLLGQGFVEAFF. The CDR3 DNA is TGTGCCAGCAGCTTGTTAGGGCAGGGATTCGTTGAAGCTTTCTTT.

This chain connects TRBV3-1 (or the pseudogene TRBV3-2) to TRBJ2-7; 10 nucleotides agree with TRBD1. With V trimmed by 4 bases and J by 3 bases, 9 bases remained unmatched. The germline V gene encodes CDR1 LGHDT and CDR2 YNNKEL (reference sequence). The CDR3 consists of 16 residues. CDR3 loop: CASSPTPGTGVYEQYF. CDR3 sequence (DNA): TGTGCCAGCAGCCCTACTCCCGGGACAGGGGTCTACGAGCAGTACTTC.

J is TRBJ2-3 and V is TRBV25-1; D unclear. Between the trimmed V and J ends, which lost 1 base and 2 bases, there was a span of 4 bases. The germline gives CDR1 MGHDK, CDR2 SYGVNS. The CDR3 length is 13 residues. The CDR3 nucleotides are TGTGCCAGCAGTGAATCAAACACAGATACGCAGTATTTT. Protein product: CASSESNTDTQYF.

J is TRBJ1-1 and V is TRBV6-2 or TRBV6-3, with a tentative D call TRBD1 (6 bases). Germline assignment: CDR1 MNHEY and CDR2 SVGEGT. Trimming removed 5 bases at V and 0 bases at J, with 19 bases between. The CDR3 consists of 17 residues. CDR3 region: CASSRPARGFMNTEAFF. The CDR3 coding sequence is TGTGCCAGCAGTCGCCCCGCGAGGGGGTTCATGAACACTGAAGCTTTCTTT.

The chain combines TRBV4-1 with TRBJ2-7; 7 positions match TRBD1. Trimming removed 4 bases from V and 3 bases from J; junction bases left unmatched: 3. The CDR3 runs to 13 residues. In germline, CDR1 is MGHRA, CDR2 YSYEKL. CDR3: CASSPDRIYEQYF. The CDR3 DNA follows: TGCGCCAGCAGCCCGGACAGGATCTACGAGCAGTACTTC.

The CDR3 coding sequence is TGTGCAAGTCGCTTGGACAGGGATTTTGGGCCCCAGCATTTT. This encodes CASRLDRDFGPQHF. The V gene is TRBV12-2, the J gene TRBJ1-5; the D call of TRBD1 is as the table states it, not checked on the DNA. TRBV12-2 is recorded as a pseudogene. The CDR3 is 14 residues long.

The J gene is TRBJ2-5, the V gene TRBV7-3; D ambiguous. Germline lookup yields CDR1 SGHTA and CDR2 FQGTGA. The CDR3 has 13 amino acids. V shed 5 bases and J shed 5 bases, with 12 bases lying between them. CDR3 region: CASSLRARETQYF. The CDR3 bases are TGTGCCAGCAGCCTCCGGGCACGCGAGACCCAGTACTTC.